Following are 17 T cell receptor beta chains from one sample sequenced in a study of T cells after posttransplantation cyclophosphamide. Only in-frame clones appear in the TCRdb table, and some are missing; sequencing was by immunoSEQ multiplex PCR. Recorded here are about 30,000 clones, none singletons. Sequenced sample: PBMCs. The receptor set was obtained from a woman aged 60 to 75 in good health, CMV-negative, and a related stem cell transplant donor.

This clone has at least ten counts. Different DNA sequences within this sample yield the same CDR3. CDR3 DNA sequence: TGTGCCAGCAGTTTATCCAGGAACTATGGCTACACCTTC. Protein product: CASSLSRNYGYTF. J is TRBJ1-2 and V is TRBV28; D unclear. The ends were cut back, 1 base at V and 2 bases at J, with 5 bases in the middle. Per germline, CDR1 MDHEN and CDR2 SYDVKM. The CDR3 sequence is 13 residues long.

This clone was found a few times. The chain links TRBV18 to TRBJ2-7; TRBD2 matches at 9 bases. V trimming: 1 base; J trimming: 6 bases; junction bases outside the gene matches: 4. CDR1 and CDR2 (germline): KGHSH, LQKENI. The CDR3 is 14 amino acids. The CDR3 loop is CASSPLSREGEQYF. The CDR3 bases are TGTGCCAGCTCACCACTCTCGCGGGAGGGCGAGCAGTACTTC.

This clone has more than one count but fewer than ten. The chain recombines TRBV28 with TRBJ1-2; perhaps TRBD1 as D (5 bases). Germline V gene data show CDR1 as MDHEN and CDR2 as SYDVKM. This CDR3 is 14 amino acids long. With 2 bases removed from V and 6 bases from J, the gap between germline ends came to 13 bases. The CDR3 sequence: CASSLGWRGHGYTF. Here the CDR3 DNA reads TGTGCCAGCAGTTTAGGGTGGCGGGGCCATGGCTACACCTTC.

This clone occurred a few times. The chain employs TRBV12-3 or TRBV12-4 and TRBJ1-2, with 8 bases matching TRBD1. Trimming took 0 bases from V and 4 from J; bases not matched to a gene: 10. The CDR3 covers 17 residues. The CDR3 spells CASSLANARGRVYGYTF. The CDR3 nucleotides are TGTGCCAGCAGTTTAGCGAACGCCAGGGGGCGCGTCTATGGCTACACCTTC.

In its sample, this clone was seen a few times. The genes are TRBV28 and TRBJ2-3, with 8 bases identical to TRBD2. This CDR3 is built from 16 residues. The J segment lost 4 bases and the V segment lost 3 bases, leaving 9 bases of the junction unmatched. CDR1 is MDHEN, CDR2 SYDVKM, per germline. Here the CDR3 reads CASSFVTGGSPDTQYF. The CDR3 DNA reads TGTGCCAGCAGTTTCGTGACGGGGGGGTCTCCAGATACGCAGTATTTT.

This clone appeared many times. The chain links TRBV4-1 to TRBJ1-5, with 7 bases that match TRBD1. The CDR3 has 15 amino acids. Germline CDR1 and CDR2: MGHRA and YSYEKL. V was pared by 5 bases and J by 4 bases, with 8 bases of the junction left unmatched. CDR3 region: CASSSDRVGNQPQHF. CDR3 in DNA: TGCGCCAGCAGCAGCGACAGGGTCGGAAATCAGCCCCAGCATTTT.

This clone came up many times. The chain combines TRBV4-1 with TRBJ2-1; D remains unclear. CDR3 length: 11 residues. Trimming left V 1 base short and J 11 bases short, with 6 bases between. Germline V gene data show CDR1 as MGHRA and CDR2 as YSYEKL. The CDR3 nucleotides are TGCGCCAGCAGCCAAGCTTCCCAGCAGTTCTTC. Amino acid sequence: CASSQASQQFF.

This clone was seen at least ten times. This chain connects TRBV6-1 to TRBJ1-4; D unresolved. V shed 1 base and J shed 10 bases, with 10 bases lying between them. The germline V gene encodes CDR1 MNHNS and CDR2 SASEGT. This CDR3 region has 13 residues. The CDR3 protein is CASSEGLEGKLFF. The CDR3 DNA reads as TGTGCCAGCAGTGAAGGCCTCGAGGGAAAACTGTTTTTT.

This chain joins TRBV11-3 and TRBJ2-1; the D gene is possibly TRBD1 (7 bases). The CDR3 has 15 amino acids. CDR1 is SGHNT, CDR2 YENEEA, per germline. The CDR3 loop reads CASRPKGGQLIEQFF. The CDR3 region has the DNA TGTGCAAGTCGACCTAAGGGGGGACAGTTGATTGAGCAGTTCTTC.

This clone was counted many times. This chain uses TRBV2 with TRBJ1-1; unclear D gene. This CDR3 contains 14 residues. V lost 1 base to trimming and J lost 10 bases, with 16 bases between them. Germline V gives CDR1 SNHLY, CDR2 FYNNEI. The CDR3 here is CASSEGVVGEGAFF. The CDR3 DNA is TGTGCCAGCAGTGAAGGGGTAGTCGGGGAGGGAGCTTTCTTT.

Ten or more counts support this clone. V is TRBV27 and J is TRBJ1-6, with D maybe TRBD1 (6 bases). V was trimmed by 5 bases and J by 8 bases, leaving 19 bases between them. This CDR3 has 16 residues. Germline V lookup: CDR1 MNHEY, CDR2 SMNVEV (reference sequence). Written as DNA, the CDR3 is TGTGCCAGCAGTAATCGATTGGACAGCCCCCATTCACCCCTCCACTTT. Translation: CASSNRLDSPHSPLHF.

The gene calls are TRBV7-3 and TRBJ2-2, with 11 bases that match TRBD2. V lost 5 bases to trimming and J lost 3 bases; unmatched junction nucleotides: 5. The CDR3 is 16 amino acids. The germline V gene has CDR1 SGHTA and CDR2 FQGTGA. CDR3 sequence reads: CASSPSGGPYTGELFF. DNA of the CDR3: TGTGCCAGCAGCCCTAGCGGGGGGCCTTACACCGGGGAGCTGTTTTTT.

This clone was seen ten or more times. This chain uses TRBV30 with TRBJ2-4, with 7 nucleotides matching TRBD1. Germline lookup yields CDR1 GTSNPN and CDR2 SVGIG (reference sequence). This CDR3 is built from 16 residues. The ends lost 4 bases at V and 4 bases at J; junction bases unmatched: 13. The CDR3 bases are TGTGCCTGGACCGACAAGGGGGCACGTGGAAAAAACATTCAGTACTTC. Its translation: CAWTDKGARGKNIQYF.

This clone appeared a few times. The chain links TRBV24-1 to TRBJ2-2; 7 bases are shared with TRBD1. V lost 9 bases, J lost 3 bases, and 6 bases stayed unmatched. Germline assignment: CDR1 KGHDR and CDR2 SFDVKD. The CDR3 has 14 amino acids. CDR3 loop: CATGRTGHTGELFF. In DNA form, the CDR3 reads TGTGCCACCGGACGGACAGGACACACCGGGGAGCTGTTTTTT.

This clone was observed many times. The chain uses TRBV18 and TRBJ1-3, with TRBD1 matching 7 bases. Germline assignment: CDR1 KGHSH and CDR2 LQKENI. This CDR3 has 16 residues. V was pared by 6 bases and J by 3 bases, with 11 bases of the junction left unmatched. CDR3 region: CASSQVGQADGNTIYF. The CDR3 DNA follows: TGTGCCAGCTCGCAAGTAGGACAGGCGGATGGAAACACCATATATTTT. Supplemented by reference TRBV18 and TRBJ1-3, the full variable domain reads NAGVMQNPRHLVRRRGQEARLRCSPMKGHSHVYWYRQLPEEGLKFMVYLQKENIIDESGMPKERFSAEFPKEGPSILRIQQVVRGDSAAYFCASSQVGQADGNTIYFGEGSWLTVV.

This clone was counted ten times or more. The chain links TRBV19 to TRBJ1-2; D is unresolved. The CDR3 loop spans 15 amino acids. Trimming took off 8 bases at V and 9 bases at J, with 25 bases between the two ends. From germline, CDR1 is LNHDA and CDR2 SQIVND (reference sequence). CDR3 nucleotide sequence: TGTGCCAGTGGCTTTGGGCCTCTCCTTACGGATAGCTACACCTTC. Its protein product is CASGFGPLLTDSYTF.

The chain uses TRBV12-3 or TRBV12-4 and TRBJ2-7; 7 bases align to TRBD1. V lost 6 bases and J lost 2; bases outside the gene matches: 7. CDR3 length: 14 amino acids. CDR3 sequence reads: CASRPGTAAYEQYF. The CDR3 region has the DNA TGTGCCAGCAGGCCCGGGACAGCTGCCTACGAGCAGTACTTC.